This is a list of T cell receptor beta chains from one sample in a study of T cell responses to AZD1222 COVID-19 vaccine. Generated by immunoSEQ multiplex PCR, the TCRdb table keeps only in-frame clones and is missing some. The sample includes about 140,000 clones, roughly 90% of them seen just once. Sequencing was performed on peripheral blood, taken on day 0 of AZD1222 vaccination. The origin of the receptors is an adult in good health. Each CDR3 is given with its conserved first and last residue. Each record gives: D gene, clone size, V gene, J gene, CDR3 DNA, CDR3 protein. D genes are given only for firm matches. Not all rows give a size; the values are once, few, many and, for expanded clones, a class.

D gene: TRBD2; clone size: NA; V gene: TRBV11-3; J gene: TRBJ2-1; CDR3 DNA: TGTGCCAGCAGCCTTCCGGGACTAGCGGGTAACAATGAGCAGTTCTTC; CDR3 protein: CASSLPGLAGNNEQFF
D gene: NA; clone size: NA; V gene: TRBV29-1; J gene: TRBJ1-4; CDR3 DNA: TGCAGCGTGGGGAGAACGGGCGGGACTACGGATGAAAAACTGTTTTTT; CDR3 protein: CSVGRTGGTTDEKLFF
D gene: NA; clone size: NA; V gene: TRBV30; J gene: TRBJ1-5; CDR3 DNA: TGTGCCTGGAGTAGACGGAACAATCAGCCCCAGCATTTT; CDR3 protein: CAWSRRNNQPQHF
D gene: TRBD1; clone size: NA; V gene: TRBV5-1; J gene: TRBJ2-3; CDR3 DNA: TGCGCCAGCACCACCGGACAGGGCACAGATACGCAGTATTTT; CDR3 protein: CASTTGQGTDTQYF
D gene: TRBD1; clone size: NA; V gene: TRBV6-6; J gene: TRBJ2-3; CDR3 DNA: TGTGCCAGCAGTGGCCGGGACAGAATCACAGATACGCAGTATTTT; CDR3 protein: CASSGRDRITDTQYF
D gene: TRBD1; clone size: NA; V gene: TRBV4-2; J gene: TRBJ1-3; CDR3 DNA: TGTGCCAGCAGCAGACAGGGGGCGTTTGGAAACACCATATATTTT; CDR3 protein: CASSRQGAFGNTIYF
D gene: NA; clone size: NA; V gene: TRBV7-8; J gene: TRBJ2-7; CDR3 DNA: TGTGCCAGCAGCCTGAGGACAACCTACGAGCAGTACTTC; CDR3 protein: CASSLRTTYEQYF
D gene: NA; clone size: NA; V gene: TRBV11-2; J gene: TRBJ2-7; CDR3 DNA: TGTGCCAGCAGCGCCCAACGGGACTCGAGAACGACCTACGAGCAGTACTTC; CDR3 protein: CASSAQRDSRTTYEQYF
D gene: TRBD1; clone size: once; V gene: TRBV6-5; J gene: TRBJ1-5; CDR3 DNA: TGTGCCAGCAGTTACGGACAGGACAATCAGCCCCAGCATTTT; CDR3 protein: CASSYGQDNQPQHF
D gene: NA; clone size: NA; V gene: TRBV5-1; J gene: TRBJ1-2; CDR3 DNA: TGCGCCAGCAGCCCGTCGGACCCCCTCTATGGCTACACCTTC; CDR3 protein: CASSPSDPLYGYTF